Below, 15 T cell receptor beta chains from the same sample are listed, as sequenced in a study of cytomegalovirus exposure and HLA in healthy donors (dated by TCRdb to 2017 to 2019). The library was generated by the immunoSEQ multiplex PCR assay. TCRdb retrieved this table from immuneACCESS and kept in-frame rearrangements only. Not all clones are present; in checked studies, unresolved V genes account for under half, and no reason is known for the remainder. This sample gives about 130,000 clones in total; 88% of them show up just once. Clones ranked in the top ten supply less than 1.5% of the sample. Material: PBMCs. These TCRs come from a man between 25 and 39 years old in good health and CMV-seronegative.

V usage is TRBV5-1 and J usage is TRBJ2-7; tentatively, D is TRBD2 (6 bases). V was cut by 5 bases and J by 5 bases, with 20 bases left in between. The CDR3 spans 15 residues. The germline gives CDR1 SGHRS, CDR2 YFSETQ. The CDR3 protein is CASRQIPGTEHEQYF. In DNA, the CDR3 is TGCGCCAGCAGACAGATTCCCGGGACTGAACACGAGCAGTACTTC.

This clone was detected only once. The J gene is TRBJ2-2, the V gene TRBV5-1; D gene ambiguous. In germline, CDR1 is SGHRS, CDR2 YFSETQ. V shed 3 bases and J shed 7 bases, with 10 bases lying between them. The CDR3 runs 13 residues. The CDR3 loop is CASSSRLGGELFF. The DNA for the CDR3 is TGCGCCAGCAGCTCCAGGTTAGGCGGGGAGCTGTTTTTT.

The V call is TRBV7-9, the J call TRBJ1-2; 7 bases match TRBD1. J gave up 8 bases and V 1 base, and 7 bases lay outside the gene matches. CDR1 SEHNR and CDR2 FQNEAQ come from the germline V gene (reference sequence). The CDR3 extends over 14 amino acids. The CDR3 DNA reads TGTGCCAGCAGCTTAGGCCAGGGGGTAGGAGGCTACACCTTC. Translating it yields CASSLGQGVGGYTF.

The rearrangement joins TRBV30 to TRBJ2-1; 7 bases are shared with TRBD2. The length of the CDR3 is 14 residues. V dropped 4 bases and J dropped 5; count of bases not matched to a gene: 8. Germline CDR1 reads GTSNPN; CDR2 reads SVGIG (reference sequence). CDR3 protein: CAWTTSGTNNEQFF. In DNA, the CDR3 is TGTGCCTGGACCACCAGCGGGACTAACAATGAGCAGTTCTTC.

The genes are TRBV5-4 and TRBJ1-1; 9 bases match TRBD1. Germline V gene sequence: CDR1 SGHNT, CDR2 YYREEE (reference sequence). The CDR3 spans 17 residues. The junction had 18 bases not matched to a gene; V was cut back by 7 bases and J by 5 bases. The CDR3 spells CASEGISGTGPYTEAFF. CDR3 bases: TGTGCCAGCGAGGGTATTAGTGGGACAGGGCCGTATACTGAAGCTTTCTTT. The full variable domain, with the rest looked up from reference TRBV5-4 and TRBJ1-1, is ETGVTQSPTHLIKTRGQQVTLRCSSQSGHNTVSWYQQALGQGPQFIFQYYREEENGRGNFPPRFSGLQFPNYSSELNVNALELDDSALYLCASEGISGTGPYTEAFFGQGTRLTVV.

In its sample, this clone was seen once. The chain links TRBV9 to TRBJ2-1; 14 nucleotides align to TRBD2. The length of the CDR3 is 15 residues. V was clipped by 2 bases and J by 6 bases; unmatched bases: 1. Germline assignment: CDR1 SGDLS and CDR2 YYNGEE. Here the CDR3 reads CASSVTSGRANEQFF. The CDR3 DNA reads as TGTGCCAGCAGCGTGACTAGCGGGAGGGCCAATGAGCAGTTCTTC.

The rearrangement links TRBV30 to TRBJ2-3, with TRBD2 matching over 7 bases. Germline trimming cut 5 bases from V and 3 bases from J; bases unmatched to any gene: 8. The CDR3 loop spans 14 amino acids. Germline CDR1 is GTSNPN and CDR2 is SVGIG (reference sequence). CDR3 amino acids: CAWAGTIYTDTQYF. CDR3 DNA sequence: TGTGCCTGGGCCGGGACTATTTATACAGATACGCAGTATTTT.

This clone was seen just once. The rearrangement uses TRBV11-2 and TRBJ1-4; 9 nucleotides align to TRBD1. The CDR3 consists of 14 residues. The ends lost 6 bases at V and 7 bases at J; junction bases unmatched: 6. Germline lookup yields CDR1 SGHAT and CDR2 FQNNGV. The CDR3 loop is CASRRTGAGEKLFF. The CDR3 DNA sequence: TGTGCCAGCAGAAGGACAGGGGCAGGTGAAAAACTGTTTTTT. The entire variable domain, with the rest obtained from reference TRBV11-2 and TRBJ1-4, is as follows: EAGVAQSPRYKIIEKRQSVAFWCNPISGHATLYWYQQILGQGPKLLIQFQNNGVVDDSQLPKDRFSAERLKGVDSTLKIQPAKLEDSAVYLCASRRTGAGEKLFFGSGTQLSVL.

The V and J genes are TRBV6-1 and TRBJ2-1, with 9 nucleotides matching TRBD1. Looked up from germline, CDR1 is MNHNS and CDR2 is SASEGT. V dropped 11 bases and J dropped 8; count of bases not matched to a gene: 13. This CDR3 region has 14 residues. CDR3 sequence reads: CAGSWTGVVDEQFF. The CDR3 DNA reads as TGTGCCGGCTCCTGGACAGGGGTAGTGGATGAGCAGTTCTTC.

This clone was seen a few times. The CDR3 spells CATSRDRQGRLEQYF. In DNA, the CDR3 is TGTGCCACCAGCAGAGATAGACAGGGTAGGCTCGAGCAGTACTTC. J is TRBJ2-7 and V is TRBV15; 7 bases are a match to TRBD1. V trimming: 0 bases; J trimming: 6 bases; junction bases outside the gene matches: 8. Germline V gene data show CDR1 as LNHNV and CDR2 as YYDKDF (reference sequence). The CDR3 runs 15 residues. Drawing the rest from reference TRBV15 and TRBJ2-7, the complete variable domain is DAMVIQNPRYQVTQFGKPVTLSCSQTLNHNVMYWYQQKSSQAPKLLFHYYDKDFNNEADTPDNFQSRRPNTSFCFLDIRSPGLGDTAMYLCATSRDRQGRLEQYFGPGTRLTVT.

The chain recombines TRBV7-9 with TRBJ1-2; 7 bases match TRBD1. Germline CDR1 is SEHNR and CDR2 is FQNEAQ (reference sequence). This CDR3 has 13 residues. J gave up 8 bases and V 5 bases, and 8 bases lay outside the gene matches. CDR3 in DNA: TGTGCCAGCAGCGATAGGGGGCGCGGCGGCTACACCTTC. Translated, it gives CASSDRGRGGYTF.

J is TRBJ1-1 and V is TRBV4-1; 7 nucleotides agree with TRBD1. This CDR3 is built from 15 residues. CDR1 is MGHRA and CDR2 is YSYEKL in the germline V gene. Trimming took 1 base from V and 12 from J; bases not matched to a gene: 14. CDR3 DNA: TGCGCCAGCAGCCAAGCCGCCGGGACAGAGTCCTATCCTTTCTTT. Encoded protein: CASSQAAGTESYPFF.

The rearrangement uses TRBV7-8 and TRBJ1-3; D unresolved. V dropped 5 bases and J dropped 3 bases, with 11 bases sitting between them. Germline lookup yields CDR1 SGHVS and CDR2 FQNEAQ. The CDR3 is 14 amino acids. The CDR3 is CASSPRVLGNTIYF. The CDR3 DNA follows: TGTGCCAGCAGCCCCCGAGTCCTTGGAAACACCATATATTTT.

The chain recombines TRBV9 with TRBJ2-1; weak D call: TRBD2 (5 bases). Germline CDR1 reads SGDLS; CDR2 reads YYNGEE. Deletions cut 0 bases from V and 7 bases from J, with 17 bases between. This CDR3 region has 16 residues. CDR3 sequence: CASSVGKTRIQNEQFF. The DNA of the CDR3 is TGTGCCAGCAGCGTAGGGAAAACTAGAATCCAAAATGAGCAGTTCTTC.

The CDR3: CASSSDSGPGYGYTF. The DNA for the CDR3 is TGCGCCAGCAGCTCGGACTCGGGTCCGGGCTATGGCTACACCTTC. This rearrangement joins TRBV5-1 to TRBJ1-2, with unresolved D. The CDR3 is made up of 15 amino acids. V gave up 3 bases and J gave up 4 bases, with 16 bases separating them. CDR1 SGHRS and CDR2 YFSETQ come from the germline V gene.